The 17 T cell receptor beta chains in this list originate from one sample, sequenced in a study of identifying expanded T cells in peripheral blood. Profiling relied on immunoSEQ multiplex PCR, and the TCRdb table lists in-frame clones only, not all of them. This sample has 91,000 or so clones, with about nine tenths found just once. Sequencing was carried out using blood. These TCRs come from a person aged 18 to 75 in good health.

The chain is built from TRBV4-3 and TRBJ2-6; D unresolved. The CDR3 loop spans 16 amino acids. Germline-derived CDR1 and CDR2 are LGHNA and YSLEER. Between the trimmed V and J ends, which lost 1 base and 0 bases, there was a span of 7 bases. CDR3 sequence: CASSQGATSGANVLTF. The CDR3, as DNA: TGCGCCAGCAGCCAAGGCGCGACCTCTGGGGCCAACGTCCTGACTTTC.

The chain couples TRBV28 to TRBJ2-3; either TRBD1 or TRBD2 may fit D (6 bases each). Germline V gives CDR1 MDHEN, CDR2 SYDVKM. The CDR3 loop spans 13 amino acids. V was trimmed by 3 bases and J by 4 bases, leaving 8 bases between them. The CDR3 sequence is CASSLGGADTQYF. CDR3 coding DNA: TGTGCCAGCAGTTTGGGGGGCGCAGATACGCAGTATTTT.

The chain links TRBV9 to TRBJ2-3, with D perhaps TRBD1 (5 bases). Trimming removed 0 bases from V and 2 bases from J, with 10 bases in between. This CDR3 has 15 amino acids. CDR1 and CDR2 from the germline V gene are SGDLS and YYNGEE. As DNA, the CDR3 is TGTGCCAGCAGCGTAGACGGCAGGGCCACAGATACGCAGTATTTT. Its translation is CASSVDGRATDTQYF.

This clone was picked up one time. The V and J genes are TRBV30 and TRBJ1-1; D is ambiguous. This CDR3 contains 13 residues. Trimming shortened V by 8 bases and J by 5 bases, and 18 bases separated the two germline ends. Per the germline V gene, CDR1 is GTSNPN and CDR2 is SVGIG (reference sequence). Here the CDR3 DNA reads TGTGCCGGTCGGGGAGTGAGACGAACTGAAGCTTTCTTT. Its translation is CAGRGVRRTEAFF. Complete variable domain (other parts from reference TRBV30 and TRBJ1-1): SQTIHQWPATLVQPVGSPLSLECTVEGTSNPNLYWYRQAAGRGLQLLFYSVGIGQISSEVPQNLSASRPQDRQFILSSKKLLLSDSGFYLCAGRGVRRTEAFFGQGTRLTVV.

The chain combines TRBV7-9 with TRBJ2-7; 8 bases are shared with TRBD1. V dropped 3 bases and J dropped 1; count of bases not matched to a gene: 8. The length of the CDR3 is 16 residues. The germline V gene encodes CDR1 SEHNR and CDR2 FQNEAQ (reference sequence). The CDR3: CASSFSRDRLSYEQYF. The DNA for the CDR3 is TGTGCCAGCAGCTTTTCCCGGGACAGGCTATCCTACGAGCAGTACTTC.

This chain connects TRBV6-7 to TRBJ2-7; TRBD2 aligns across 7 bases. TRBV6-7 is classed as an ORF, of uncertain function. V lost 8 bases and J lost 2; bases outside the gene matches: 12. The CDR3 totals 15 residues. The chain's CDR3 is CASGTRAGPTYEQYF. As DNA, the CDR3 is TGTGCCAGCGGAACGAGAGCGGGGCCGACCTACGAGCAGTACTTC.

This chain joins TRBV4-1 and TRBJ1-2; no clear D gene. The CDR3 consists of 14 residues. With 0 bases removed from V and 5 bases from J, the gap between germline ends came to 10 bases. Germline-derived CDR1 and CDR2 are MGHRA and YSYEKL. CDR3 in amino acids: CASSQDRGPYGYTF. CDR3 nucleotide sequence: TGCGCCAGCAGCCAAGATCGAGGGCCGTATGGCTACACCTTC.

This chain joins TRBV4-3 and TRBJ2-1; 10 bases line up with TRBD2. CDR3 length: 16 amino acids. Germline V CDR1 and CDR2: LGHNA, YSLEER. With V trimmed by 3 bases and J by 2 bases, 4 bases remained unmatched. This CDR3 reads CASSQASGRPYNEQFF. The CDR3 nucleotides are TGCGCCAGCAGCCAGGCTAGCGGGAGACCCTACAATGAGCAGTTCTTC.

This chain uses TRBV6-4 with TRBJ2-2; 11 nucleotides line up with TRBD1. Germline CDR1 and CDR2: MRHNA and SNTAGT. Unmatched junction bases numbered 7, after V lost 6 bases and J lost 4 bases. The length of the CDR3 is 16 residues. The CDR3 protein is CASSATGTGGTGELFF. The CDR3 DNA reads TGTGCCAGCAGCGCCACCGGGACAGGGGGCACCGGGGAGCTGTTTTTT.

This clone was observed a few times. The chain uses TRBV6-5 and TRBJ2-2; D gene unclear. The CDR3 is 13 amino acids. Germline-derived CDR1 and CDR2 are MNHEY and SVGAGI. V was clipped by 4 bases and J by 2 bases, with 5 bases between them. The CDR3 is CASSSDNTGELFF. The CDR3 coding sequence is TGTGCCAGCAGTTCCGACAACACCGGGGAGCTGTTTTTT.

The V gene is TRBV27, the J gene TRBJ2-7; TRBD2 matches 9 bases. The V gene end was trimmed by 6 bases and the J gene end by 5 bases; junction bases not matched to a gene: 8. This CDR3 region has 14 residues. CDR1 and CDR2 from the germline V gene are MNHEY and SMNVEV (reference sequence). The CDR3 protein is CASSTGTSIHEQYF. DNA of the CDR3: TGTGCCAGCAGCACCGGGACTAGCATCCACGAGCAGTACTTC.

V gene TRBV6-5 combines with J gene TRBJ2-1, with a tentative D call TRBD2 (6 bases). Germline CDR1 MNHEY, CDR2 SVGAGI. CDR3 size: 14 residues. The ends were cut back, 0 bases at V and 7 bases at J, with 10 bases in the middle. CDR3 DNA: TGTGCCAGCAGTTACTCACTAGCCCAAAATGAGCAGTTCTTC. Translation: CASSYSLAQNEQFF.

This clone appeared a single time. CDR3: CASSQDSEQYF. The CDR3 bases are TGTGCCAGCAGCCAAGATTCCGAGCAGTACTTC. The chain is built from TRBV14 and TRBJ2-7; the D is unclear. Germline V gene lookup returns CDR1 SGHDN and CDR2 FVKESK. This CDR3 comprises 11 residues. The V end was cut by 0 bases, the J end by 6 bases, with 3 bases between. The full variable domain, with the rest looked up from reference TRBV14 and TRBJ2-7, is EAGVTQFPSHSVIEKGQTVTLRCDPISGHDNLYWYRRVMGKEIKFLLHFVKESKQDESGMPNNRFLAERTGGTYSTLKVQPAELEDSGVYFCASSQDSEQYFGPGTRLTVT.

The chain employs TRBV2 and TRBJ2-3; D assignment may be TRBD1 or TRBD2 (6 bases each). The germline V gene has CDR1 SNHLY and CDR2 FYNNEI. This CDR3 has 16 amino acids. Deletions cut 6 bases from V and 2 bases from J, with 18 bases between. The CDR3 sequence is CASSPRGAGITDTQYF. For the CDR3, the DNA is TGTGCCAGCAGCCCAAGGGGGGCAGGGATCACAGATACGCAGTATTTT.

This sequence joins TRBV9 and TRBJ1-1; D unresolved. V gave up 3 bases and J gave up 3 bases, with 6 bases separating them. The germline gives CDR1 SGDLS, CDR2 YYNGEE. The CDR3 runs 12 residues. The CDR3 nucleotides read TGTGCCAGCAGCGGGGATGACACTGAAGCTTTCTTT. This translates into CASSGDDTEAFF.

A single count supports this clone. The rearrangement joins TRBV6-1 to TRBJ1-5; 10 nucleotides align to TRBD1. The CDR3 is made up of 14 amino acids. Germline CDR1 MNHNS, CDR2 SASEGT. The ends lost 10 bases at V and 7 bases at J; junction bases unmatched: 10. The CDR3 loop is CATEDRGQSQPQHF. The CDR3 bases are TGTGCCACCGAAGACAGGGGGCAAAGCCAGCCCCAGCATTTT.

This chain uses TRBV28 with TRBJ2-1; D might be TRBD1 (6 bases). The V end was cut by 2 bases, the J end by 7 bases, with 9 bases between. The CDR3 is 13 residues long. Germline V CDR1 and CDR2: MDHEN, SYDVKM. The CDR3 bases are TGTGCCAGCAGTTTAGGGGACAAGAATGAGCAGTTCTTC. The encoded protein is CASSLGDKNEQFF.